There are many counts of the clone carrying this TCR beta chain. Its antigen is currently unknown. The entry originates in a study of T cell repertoires in cytomegalovirus infection. Study-level background: Carrying CMV and the relevant HLA type showed in public TCR beta signatures. General observations from the study: Within the response measured ex vivo, HLA-C-restricted CMV-specific TCR beta clonotypes were dominant.

Trimming left V 6 bases short and J 9 bases short, with 15 bases between. The germline V gene has CDR1 SGHTA and CDR2 FQGNSA. This CDR3 spans 13 amino acids. TCRdb called the reads again in MiXCR, with one record for every CDR3 protein. The top ten clones hold about an eighth of a sample with a few hundred thousand distinct CDR3 sequences, 25% of them seen once. The rearrangement links TRBV7-2 to TRBJ2-1; D may be TRBD2 (7 bases). The receptor was derived from a human donor in good health (CMV status not recorded). Some clones in this sample may be carry-over from other donors' samples. The sequenced sample was cultured PBMCs, obtained from culture after CMV antigen stimulation. CDR3 region: CASRRGAGAEQFF. Here the CDR3 DNA reads TGTGCCAGCAGACGGGGGGCGGGAGCTGAGCAGTTCTTC.